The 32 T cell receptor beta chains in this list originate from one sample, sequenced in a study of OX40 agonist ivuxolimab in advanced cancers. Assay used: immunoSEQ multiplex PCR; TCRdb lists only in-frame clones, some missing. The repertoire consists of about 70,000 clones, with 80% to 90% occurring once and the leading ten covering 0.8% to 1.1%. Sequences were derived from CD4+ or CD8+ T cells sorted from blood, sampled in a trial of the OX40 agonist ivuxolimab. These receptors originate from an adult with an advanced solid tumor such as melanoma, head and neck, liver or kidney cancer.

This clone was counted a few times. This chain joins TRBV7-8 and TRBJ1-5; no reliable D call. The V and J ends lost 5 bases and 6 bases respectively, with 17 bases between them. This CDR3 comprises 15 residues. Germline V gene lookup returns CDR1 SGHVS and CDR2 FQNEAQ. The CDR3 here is CASSLESINSQPQHF. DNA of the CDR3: TGTGCCAGCAGCCTAGAGTCCATAAATAGTCAGCCCCAGCATTTT.

CDR3 DNA: TGTGCCAGCAGCTTGGCCGGCAGCTTAGCCAAAAACATTCAGTACTTC. Its protein product is CASSLAGSLAKNIQYF. The rearrangement links TRBV5-4 to TRBJ2-4; D unresolved. The germline V gene encodes CDR1 SGHNT and CDR2 YYREEE (reference sequence). Trimming shortened V by 0 bases and J by 0 bases, and 10 bases separated the two germline ends. The CDR3 is 16 amino acids. Filled out from reference TRBV5-4 and TRBJ2-4, the complete variable domain reads ETGVTQSPTHLIKTRGQQVTLRCSSQSGHNTVSWYQQALGQGPQFIFQYYREEENGRGNFPPRFSGLQFPNYSSELNVNALELDDSALYLCASSLAGSLAKNIQYFGAGTRLSVL.

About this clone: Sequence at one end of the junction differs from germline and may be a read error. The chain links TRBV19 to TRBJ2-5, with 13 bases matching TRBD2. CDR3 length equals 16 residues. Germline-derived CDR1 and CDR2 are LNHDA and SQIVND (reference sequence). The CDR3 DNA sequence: TGTGCCAGTAGTGTAGATACTAGCGGGGGGGTTGAGACCCAGTACTTC. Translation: CASSVDTSGGVETQYF.

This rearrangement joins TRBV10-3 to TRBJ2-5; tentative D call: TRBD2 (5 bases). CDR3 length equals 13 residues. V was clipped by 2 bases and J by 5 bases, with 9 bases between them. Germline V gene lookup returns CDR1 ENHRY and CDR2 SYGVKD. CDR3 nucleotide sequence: TGTGCCATCAGTGAGCCTCCGGGGGAGACCCAGTACTTC. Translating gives CAISEPPGETQYF.

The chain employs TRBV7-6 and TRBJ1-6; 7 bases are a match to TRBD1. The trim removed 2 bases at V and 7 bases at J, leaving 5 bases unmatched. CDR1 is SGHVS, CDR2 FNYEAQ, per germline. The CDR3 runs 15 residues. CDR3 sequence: CASSLRGPSNSPLHF. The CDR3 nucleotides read TGTGCCAGCAGCTTAAGGGGGCCTAGCAATTCACCCCTCCACTTT.

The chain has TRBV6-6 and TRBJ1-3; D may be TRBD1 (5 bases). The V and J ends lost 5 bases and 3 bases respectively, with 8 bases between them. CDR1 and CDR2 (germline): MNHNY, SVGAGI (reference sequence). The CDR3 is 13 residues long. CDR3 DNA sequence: TGTGCCAGCAGTGGGGACCGTGGAAACACCATATATTTT. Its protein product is CASSGDRGNTIYF.

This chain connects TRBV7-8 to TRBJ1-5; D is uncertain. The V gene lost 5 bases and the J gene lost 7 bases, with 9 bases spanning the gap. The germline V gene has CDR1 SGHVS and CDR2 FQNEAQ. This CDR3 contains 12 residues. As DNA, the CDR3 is TGTGCCAGCAGCCCCGAGCGCCAGCCCCAGCATTTT. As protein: CASSPERQPQHF.

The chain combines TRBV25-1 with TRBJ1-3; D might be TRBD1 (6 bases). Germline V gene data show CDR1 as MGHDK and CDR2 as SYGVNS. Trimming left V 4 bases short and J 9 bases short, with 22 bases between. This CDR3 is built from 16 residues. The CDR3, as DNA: TGTGCCAGCAGTGCCACCGGGGCGTCTCTGGGGGCCACCATATATTTT. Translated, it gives CASSATGASLGATIYF.

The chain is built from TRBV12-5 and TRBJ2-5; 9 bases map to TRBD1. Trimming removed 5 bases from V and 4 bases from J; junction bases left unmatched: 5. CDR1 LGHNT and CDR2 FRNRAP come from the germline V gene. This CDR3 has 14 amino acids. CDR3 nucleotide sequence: TGTGCTAGTGGTCCAACGGACAGGGGAGAGACCCAGTACTTC. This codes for CASGPTDRGETQYF.

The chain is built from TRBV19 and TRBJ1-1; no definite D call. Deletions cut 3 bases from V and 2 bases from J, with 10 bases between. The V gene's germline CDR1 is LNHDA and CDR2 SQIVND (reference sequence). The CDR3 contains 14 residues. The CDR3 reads CASSIRAPNTEAFF. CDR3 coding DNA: TGTGCCAGTAGTATTAGGGCACCCAACACTGAAGCTTTCTTT. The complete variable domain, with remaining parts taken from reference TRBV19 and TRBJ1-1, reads DGGITQSPKYLFRKEGQNVTLSCEQNLNHDAMYWYRQDPGQGLRLIYYSQIVNDFQKGDIAEGYSVSREKKESFPLTVTSAQKNPTAFYLCASSIRAPNTEAFFGQGTRLTVV.

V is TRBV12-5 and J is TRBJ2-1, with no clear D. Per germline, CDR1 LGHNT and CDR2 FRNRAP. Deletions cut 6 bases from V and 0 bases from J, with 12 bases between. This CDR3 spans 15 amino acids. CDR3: CASGLKVDSYNEQFF. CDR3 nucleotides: TGTGCTAGTGGCCTCAAGGTAGACTCCTACAATGAGCAGTTCTTC.

CDR3 coding DNA: TGTGCCAGCAGTTTACTGACCAGACTAGCGGGGGGGCGGGATACGCAGTATTTT. Translation: CASSLLTRLAGGRDTQYF. The J gene is TRBJ2-3, the V gene TRBV27, with 14 bases identical to TRBD2. Trimming cost V 2 bases and J 6 bases; bases outside gene matches: 10. Germline CDR1 MNHEY, CDR2 SMNVEV (reference sequence). CDR3 length: 18 residues.

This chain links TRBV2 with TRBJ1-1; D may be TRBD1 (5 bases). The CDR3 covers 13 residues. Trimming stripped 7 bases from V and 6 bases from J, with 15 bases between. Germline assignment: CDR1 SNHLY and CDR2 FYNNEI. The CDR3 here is CASTRDRDPEAFF. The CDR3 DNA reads TGTGCCAGCACCCGGGACCGGGACCCTGAAGCTTTCTTT.

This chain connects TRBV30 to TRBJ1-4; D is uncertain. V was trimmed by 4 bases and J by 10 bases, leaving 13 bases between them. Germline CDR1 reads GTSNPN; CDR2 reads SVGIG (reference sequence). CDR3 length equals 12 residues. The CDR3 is CAWTPGGGKLFF. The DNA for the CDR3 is TGTGCCTGGACCCCCGGCGGTGGAAAACTGTTTTTT.

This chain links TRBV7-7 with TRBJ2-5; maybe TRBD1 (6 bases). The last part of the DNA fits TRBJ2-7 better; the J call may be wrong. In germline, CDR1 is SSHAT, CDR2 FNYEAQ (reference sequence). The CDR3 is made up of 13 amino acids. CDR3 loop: CASSLGTAYEQYF. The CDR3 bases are TGTGCCAGCAGCTTAGGGACAGCCTACGAGCAGTACTTC.

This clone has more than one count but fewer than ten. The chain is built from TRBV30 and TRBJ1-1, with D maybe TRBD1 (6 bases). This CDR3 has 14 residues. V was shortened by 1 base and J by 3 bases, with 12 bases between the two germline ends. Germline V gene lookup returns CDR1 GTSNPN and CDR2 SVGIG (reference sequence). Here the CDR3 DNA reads TGTGCCTGGAGTGGCAGGGGAGGTGACACTGAAGCTTTCTTT. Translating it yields CAWSGRGGDTEAFF.

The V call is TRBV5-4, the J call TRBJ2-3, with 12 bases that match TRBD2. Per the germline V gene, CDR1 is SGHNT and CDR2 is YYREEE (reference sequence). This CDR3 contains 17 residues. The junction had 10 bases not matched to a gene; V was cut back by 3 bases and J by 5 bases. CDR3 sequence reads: CASSSITSGGPGDTQYF. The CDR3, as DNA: TGTGCCAGCAGCTCTATTACTAGCGGGGGGCCGGGAGATACGCAGTATTTT.

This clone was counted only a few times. The CDR3 DNA sequence: TGTGCCAGCAGTTCAGGGTTCGGTGAAAAACTGTTTTTT. This translates into CASSSGFGEKLFF. This chain connects TRBV6-5 to TRBJ1-4, with D maybe TRBD1 (5 bases). The CDR3 has 13 residues. The germline V gene has CDR1 MNHEY and CDR2 SVGAGI. V was clipped by 4 bases and J by 7 bases, with 10 bases between them.

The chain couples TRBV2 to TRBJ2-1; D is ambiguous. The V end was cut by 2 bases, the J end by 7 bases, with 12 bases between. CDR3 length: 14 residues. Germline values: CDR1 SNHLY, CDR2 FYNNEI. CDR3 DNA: TGTGCCAGCAGTGAAACGGCAGGTAGGAATGAGCAGTTCTTC. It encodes CASSETAGRNEQFF.

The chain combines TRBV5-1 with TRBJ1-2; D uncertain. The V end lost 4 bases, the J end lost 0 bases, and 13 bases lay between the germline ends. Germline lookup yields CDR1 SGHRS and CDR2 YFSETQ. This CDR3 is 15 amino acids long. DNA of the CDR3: TGCGCCAGCAGCACCCGGGGAACCTCTAACTATGGCTACACCTTC. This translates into CASSTRGTSNYGYTF.

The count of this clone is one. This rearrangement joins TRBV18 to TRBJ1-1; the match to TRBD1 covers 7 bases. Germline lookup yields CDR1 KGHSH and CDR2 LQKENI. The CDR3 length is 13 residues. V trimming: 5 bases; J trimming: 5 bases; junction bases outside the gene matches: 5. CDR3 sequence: CASSTGVETEAFF. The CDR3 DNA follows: TGTGCCAGCTCAACAGGGGTAGAGACTGAAGCTTTCTTT.

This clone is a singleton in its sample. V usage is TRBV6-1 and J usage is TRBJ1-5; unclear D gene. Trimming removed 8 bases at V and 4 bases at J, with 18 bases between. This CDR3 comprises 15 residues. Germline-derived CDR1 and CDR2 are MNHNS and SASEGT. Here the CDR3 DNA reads TGTGCCAGCCGGGCCGGTGACACCCGGAATCAGCCCCAGCATTTT. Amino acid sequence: CASRAGDTRNQPQHF.

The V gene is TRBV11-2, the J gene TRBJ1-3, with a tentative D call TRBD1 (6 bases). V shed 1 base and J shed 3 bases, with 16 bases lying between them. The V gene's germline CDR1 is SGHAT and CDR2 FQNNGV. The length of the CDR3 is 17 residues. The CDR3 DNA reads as TGTGCCAGCAGCTTAGTACTATTGGGGGCAGGTGGAAACACCATATATTTT. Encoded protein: CASSLVLLGAGGNTIYF.

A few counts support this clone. The CDR3 loop is CASSLGRSLYGYTF. The CDR3 nucleotides are TGTGCCAGCAGCCTAGGACGGAGCCTCTATGGCTACACCTTC. This chain joins TRBV6-5 and TRBJ1-2; D not resolved. Trimming removed 6 bases from V and 4 bases from J, with 15 bases in between. The CDR3 is made up of 14 amino acids. Per the germline V gene, CDR1 is MNHEY and CDR2 is SVGAGI.

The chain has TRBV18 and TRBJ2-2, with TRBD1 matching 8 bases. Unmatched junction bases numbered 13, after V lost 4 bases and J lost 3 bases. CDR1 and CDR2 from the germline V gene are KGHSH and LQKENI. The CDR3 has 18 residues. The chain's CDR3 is CASSLKLAGQGDTGELFF. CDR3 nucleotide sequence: TGTGCCAGCTCACTAAAGCTAGCTGGACAGGGAGACACCGGGGAGCTGTTTTTT. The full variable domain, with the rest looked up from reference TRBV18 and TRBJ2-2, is NAGVMQNPRHLVRRRGQEARLRCSPMKGHSHVYWYRQLPEEGLKFMVYLQKENIIDESGMPKERFSAEFPKEGPSILRIQQVVRGDSAAYFCASSLKLAGQGDTGELFFGEGSRLTVL.

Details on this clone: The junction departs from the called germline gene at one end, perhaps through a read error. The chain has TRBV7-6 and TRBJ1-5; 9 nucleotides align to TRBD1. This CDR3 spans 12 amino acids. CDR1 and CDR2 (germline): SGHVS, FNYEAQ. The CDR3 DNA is TGTGCCAGCAGCTCCTTCCACAGGGGGCCCCGTTTT. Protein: CASSSFHRGPRF.

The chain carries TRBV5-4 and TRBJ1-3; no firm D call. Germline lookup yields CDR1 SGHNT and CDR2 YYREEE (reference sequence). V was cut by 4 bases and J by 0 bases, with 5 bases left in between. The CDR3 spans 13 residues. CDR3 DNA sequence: TGTGCCAGCAGCCTAGACTCTGGAAACACCATATATTTT. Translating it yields CASSLDSGNTIYF.

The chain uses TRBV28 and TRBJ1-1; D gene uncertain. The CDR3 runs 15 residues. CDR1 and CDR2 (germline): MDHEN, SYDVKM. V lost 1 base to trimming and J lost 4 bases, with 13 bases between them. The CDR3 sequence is CASSLLGQASTEAFF. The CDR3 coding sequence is TGTGCCAGCAGTTTATTGGGCCAGGCCTCCACTGAAGCTTTCTTT.

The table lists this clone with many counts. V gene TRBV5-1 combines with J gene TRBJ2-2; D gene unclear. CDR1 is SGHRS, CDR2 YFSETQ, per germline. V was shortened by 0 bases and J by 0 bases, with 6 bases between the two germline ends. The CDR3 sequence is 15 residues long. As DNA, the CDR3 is TGCGCCAGCAGCTTGGATGGCACGAACACCGGGGAGCTGTTTTTT. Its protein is CASSLDGTNTGELFF.

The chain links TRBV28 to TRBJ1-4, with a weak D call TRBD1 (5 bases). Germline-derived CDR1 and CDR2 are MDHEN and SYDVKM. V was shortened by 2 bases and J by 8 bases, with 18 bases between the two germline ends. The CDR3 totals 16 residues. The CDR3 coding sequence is TGTGCCAGCAGTTTACAGTTCGGACACGGAGGGGAAAAACTGTTTTTT. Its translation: CASSLQFGHGGEKLFF.

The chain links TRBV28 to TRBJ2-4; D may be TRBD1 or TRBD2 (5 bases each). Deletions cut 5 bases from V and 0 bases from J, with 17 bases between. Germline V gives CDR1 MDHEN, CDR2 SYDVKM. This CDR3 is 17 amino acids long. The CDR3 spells CASSPRGALGAKNIQYF. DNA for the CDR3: TGTGCCAGCAGTCCTAGAGGGGCGCTTGGAGCCAAAAACATTCAGTACTTC.

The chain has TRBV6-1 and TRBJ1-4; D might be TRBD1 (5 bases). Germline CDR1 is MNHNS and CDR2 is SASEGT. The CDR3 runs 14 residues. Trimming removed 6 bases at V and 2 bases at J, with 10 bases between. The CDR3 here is CASSTGATNEKLFF. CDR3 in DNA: TGTGCCAGCAGCACCGGGGCCACTAATGAAAAACTGTTTTTT.